This TCR beta chain was sequenced during a study of read filtering for tumor transcriptome and immune sequencing. Background on the study: Transcriptome libraries were built from DNase-treated RNA.

This library used about 400 ng RNA and molecular barcoded adaptors spanning alpha/delta and beta/gamma chains. Each CDR3 protein is one row after TCRdb ran MiXCR on the reads. Among over 50,000 distinct CDR3 sequences listed, about 19% were seen once. The V gene's germline CDR1 is MNHEY and CDR2 SVGAGI. V lost 2 bases and J lost 5, with 7 bases in between. The CDR3 is 14 amino acids. This clonotype showed up many times. The sequencing input was a population of CD138-negative cells sorted from bone marrow. The rearrangement joins TRBV6-5 to TRBJ1-6, with D tentatively TRBD1 (5 bases). This clonotype was obtained from a donor aged 40 or older with multiple myeloma. The CDR3 region is CASSYRDHNSPLHF. In nucleotides, the CDR3 is TGTGCCAGCAGTTACCGGGACCATAATTCACCCCTCCACTTT.